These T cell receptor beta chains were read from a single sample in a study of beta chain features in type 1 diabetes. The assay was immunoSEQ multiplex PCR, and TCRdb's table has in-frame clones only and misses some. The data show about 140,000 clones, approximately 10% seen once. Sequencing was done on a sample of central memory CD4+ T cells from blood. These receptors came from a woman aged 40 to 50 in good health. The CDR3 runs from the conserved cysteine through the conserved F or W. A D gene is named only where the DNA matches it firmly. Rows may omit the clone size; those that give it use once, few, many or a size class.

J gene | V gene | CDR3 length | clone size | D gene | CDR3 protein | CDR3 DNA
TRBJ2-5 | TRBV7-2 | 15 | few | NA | CASSLGFQGTETQYF | TGTGCCAGCAGCTTAGGGTTTCAGGGTACAGAGACCCAGTACTTC
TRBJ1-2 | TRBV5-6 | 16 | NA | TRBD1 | CASSLAGTEHNYGYTF | TGTGCCAGCAGCCTTGCCGGGACAGAACATAACTATGGCTACACCTTC
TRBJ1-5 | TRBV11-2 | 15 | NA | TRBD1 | CASSLRTGSDQPQHF | TGTGCCAGCAGCTTAAGGACAGGGTCGGATCAGCCCCAGCATTTT
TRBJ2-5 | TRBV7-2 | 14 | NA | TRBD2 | CAAPTSGRSETQYF | TGTGCCGCGCCCACTAGCGGTCGCTCGGAGACCCAGTACTTC
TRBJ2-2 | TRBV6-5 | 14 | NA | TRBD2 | CASSPRGDHGELFF | TGTGCCAGCAGTCCTCGGGGGGACCACGGGGAGCTGTTTTTT
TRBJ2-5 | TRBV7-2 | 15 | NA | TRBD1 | CASSPRTGVGETQYF | TGTGCCAGCAGCCCCCGGACAGGGGTGGGAGAGACCCAGTACTTC
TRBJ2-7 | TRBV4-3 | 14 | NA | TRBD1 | CASSQRQGPYEQYF | TGCGCCAGCAGCCAAAGACAGGGTCCCTACGAGCAGTACTTC
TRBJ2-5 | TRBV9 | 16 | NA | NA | CASDSAWIGLAETQYF | TGTGCCAGCGACTCTGCATGGATAGGTTTAGCTGAGACCCAGTACTTC
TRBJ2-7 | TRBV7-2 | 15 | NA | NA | CASSLGPGPTYEQYF | TGTGCCAGCAGCTTAGGGCCAGGGCCGACCTACGAGCAGTACTTC
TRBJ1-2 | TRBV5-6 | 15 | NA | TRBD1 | CASSFAGGADYGYTF | TGTGCCAGCAGCTTTGCAGGGGGCGCGGACTATGGCTACACCTTC
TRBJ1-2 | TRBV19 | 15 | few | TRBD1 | CASSTGDRAWYGYTF | TGTGCCAGTAGTACAGGGGACAGGGCGTGGTATGGCTACACCTTC
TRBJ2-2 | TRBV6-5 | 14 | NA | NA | CAISESAGPGELFF | TGTGCCATCAGTGAGTCCGCAGGGCCCGGGGAGCTGTTTTTT
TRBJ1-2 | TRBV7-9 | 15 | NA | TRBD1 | CASSTGTDRNYGYTF | TGTGCCAGCAGCACCGGGACAGACCGTAACTATGGCTACACCTTC
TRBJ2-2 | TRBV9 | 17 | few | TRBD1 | CASSTGQGPPNTGELFF | TGTGCCAGCAGCACGGGACAGGGGCCACCGAACACCGGGGAGCTGTTTTTT
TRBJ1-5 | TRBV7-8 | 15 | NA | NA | CASSPLGSGRQPQHF | TGTGCCAGCAGCCCCCTGGGGTCCGGGAGGCAGCCCCAGCATTTT
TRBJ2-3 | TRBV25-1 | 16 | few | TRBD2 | CASSGLARSLEDTQYF | TGTGCCAGCAGTGGACTAGCGAGATCCCTGGAGGATACGCAGTATTTT
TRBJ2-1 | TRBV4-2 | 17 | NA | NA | CASSQLTSRSLSNEQFF | TGTGCCAGCAGCCAACTGACTAGTCGTTCCCTGTCGAATGAGCAGTTCTTC
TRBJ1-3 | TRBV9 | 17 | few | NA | CASSVELGGHRGNTIYF | TGTGCCAGCAGCGTCGAGCTTGGGGGACACCGGGGAAACACCATATATTTT
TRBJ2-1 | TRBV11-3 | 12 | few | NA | CASSTTTRRQFF | TGTGCCAGCAGCACCACGACCCGGAGGCAGTTCTTC
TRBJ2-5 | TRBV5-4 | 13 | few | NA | CASSLRGSETQYF | TGTGCCAGCAGCTTGAGGGGATCGGAGACCCAGTACTTC
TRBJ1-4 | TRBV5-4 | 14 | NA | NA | CASSDRQLGEKLFF | TGTGCCAGCAGCGACCGACAGCTAGGAGAAAAACTGTTTTTT
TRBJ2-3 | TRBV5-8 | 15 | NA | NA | CASSLVKGEEGTQYF | TGTGCCAGCAGCTTGGTGAAAGGGGAGGAAGGTACGCAGTATTTT
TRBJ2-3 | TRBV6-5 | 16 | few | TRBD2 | CASSYGLAGTTDTQYF | TGTGCCAGCAGTTACGGACTAGCGGGAACCACAGATACGCAGTATTTT
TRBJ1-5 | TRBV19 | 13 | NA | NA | CASEGLSNQPQHF | TGTGCCAGTGAGGGCCTTAGCAATCAGCCCCAGCATTTT
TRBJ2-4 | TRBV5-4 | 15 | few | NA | CASRPGQLAKNIQYF | TGTGCCAGCAGACCCGGACAACTAGCCAAAAACATTCAGTACTTC